These 5 T cell receptor beta chains were all obtained from the same sample, sequenced in a study of T-cell reconstitution after alpha-beta-depleted transplantation in children. The TCRbeta library incorporated unique molecular identifiers. Using its own MiXCR run on the PCR reads, TCRdb lists one record per CDR3 protein. The data contain 490,000 or so distinct CDR3 sequences, more than 9% of them singletons. The sample here was PBMCs, taken before TCRalphabeta/CD19-depleted stem cell transplant. The source is a child aged 2 to 15 with inherited bone marrow failure, due to receive a stem cell transplant.

Ten or more counts support this clonotype. This CDR3 reads CSVVRVGDEQFF. The CDR3, as DNA: TGCAGCGTTGTCCGAGTGGGCGATGAGCAGTTCTTC. The V gene is TRBV29-1, the J gene TRBJ2-1; D gene uncertain. The CDR3 length is 12 residues. Germline assignment: CDR1 SQVTM and CDR2 ANQGSEA. V was trimmed by 4 bases and J by 8 bases, leaving 12 bases between them.

This chain links TRBV28 with TRBJ2-5; 10 bases align to TRBD1. The V and J ends lost 5 bases and 1 base, in that order; junction bases with no gene match: 7. The CDR3 has 16 amino acids. In germline, CDR1 is MDHEN, CDR2 SYDVKM. The CDR3 protein is CASSPLGQGSQETQYF. In DNA, the CDR3 is TGTGCCAGCAGTCCCTTGGGACAGGGGAGCCAAGAGACCCAGTACTTC.

At least ten counts were recorded for this clonotype. J is TRBJ1-2 and V is TRBV12-3 or TRBV12-4; D unclear. This CDR3 spans 16 amino acids. V lost 2 bases to trimming and J lost 0 bases, with 13 bases between them. DNA for the CDR3: TGTGCCAGCAGTTTACCCCCCCGGGCGGCTAACTATGGCTACACCTTC. Its protein is CASSLPPRAANYGYTF.

This clonotype was observed many times. V is TRBV13 and J is TRBJ1-3; 7 bases agree with TRBD1. Germline assignment: CDR1 PRHDT and CDR2 FYEKMQ (reference sequence). This CDR3 is 15 amino acids long. Trimming cost V 5 bases and J 2 bases; bases outside gene matches: 6. CDR3 DNA: TGTGCCAGCAGCGTTCACAGGGGCACTGGAAACACCATATATTTT. It codes for CASSVHRGTGNTIYF. The variable domain in full, completed from reference TRBV13 and TRBJ1-3, reads AAGVIQSPRHLIKEKRETATLKCYPIPRHDTVYWYQQGPGQDPQFLISFYEKMQSDKGSIPDRFSAQQFSDYHSELNMSSLELGDSALYFCASSVHRGTGNTIYFGEGSWLTVV.

This clonotype was seen ten or more times. This sequence joins TRBV28 and TRBJ2-2, with a tentative D call TRBD2 (6 bases). Germline CDR1 reads MDHEN; CDR2 reads SYDVKM. The V end lost 5 bases, the J end lost 4 bases, and 17 bases lay between the germline ends. The CDR3 extends over 16 amino acids. CDR3 sequence: CASSPGLSPSTGELFF. In DNA, the CDR3 is TGTGCCAGCAGTCCGGGACTCTCCCCGAGCACCGGGGAGCTGTTTTTT.